This is a list of T cell receptor beta chains from one sample in a study of technical replicates of blood from a handful of donors. TCRdb's copy holds only in-frame clones and misses some; the assay was immunoSEQ multiplex PCR. The sample lists about 100,000 clones; around 96% were seen once. Sample: T cells isolated from PBMCs. The receptors originated from a human donor in good health. The conserved cysteine and the conserved F or W are not part of the CDR3 here.

v_gene	j_gene	CDR3aa
TRBV30	TRBJ1-3	ASLTGETGNTIY
TRBV9	TRBJ2-7	ASHPGQGSYEQY
TRBV29-1	TRBJ1-2	SVDRTGDPGYT
TRBV5-4	TRBJ2-7	ASSLGDYEQY
TRBV9	TRBJ1-5	ASSDSGGAGQPQH
TRBV7-3	TRBJ2-1	ASSSGYNEQF
TRBV19	TRBJ2-3	ASSTEREKDTQY
TRBV29-1	TRBJ2-5	SISGGEETQY
TRBV19	TRBJ1-1	ASSEWQMNTEAF
TRBV6-1	TRBJ2-3	ASSGGPNTQY
TRBV4-1	TRBJ2-1	ASSPSGFYNEQF
TRBV5-4	TRBJ1-2	ASSPGGSYGYT
TRBV12-5	TRBJ2-5	ASAPGSLQETQY
TRBV5-6	TRBJ2-7	ASSLFSGQGLSKQY
TRBV14	TRBJ2-7	ASSPGTSVYEQY
TRBV28	TRBJ2-5	ASSFILPQETQY
TRBV28	TRBJ2-7	ASSPNPHGVSYEQY
TRBV4-1	TRBJ2-7	ASSQEREGYEQY
TRBV7-9	TRBJ1-6	ASSLQGARSPLH
TRBV5-1	TRBJ1-4	ASSLTGQGDEKLF
TRBV11-3	TRBJ2-5	ASSLAETQY
TRBV15	TRBJ2-7	ATSLADYEQY
TRBV5-1	TRBJ2-1	ASSLVVGGSSYNEQF
TRBV6-5	TRBJ2-1	ASRTRGTLEQF
TRBV5-6	TRBJ2-3	ASSLRLAGFADTQY
TRBV4-2	TRBJ2-1	ASSQDYPRLYNEQF
TRBV5-1	TRBJ1-2	ASSLTGNQNT
TRBV14	TRBJ2-2	ASSRPGTSFPGSSGELF
TRBV11-3	TRBJ1-2	ASSFNTLGGYT
TRBV29-1	TRBJ1-1	SYRTLTEAF
TRBV6-6	TRBJ2-3	ASRWRGRGDTQY
TRBV9	TRBJ2-7	ASSVGETSGIGYEQY
TRBV5-1	TRBJ2-4	ASSARGAGGQPKNIQY
TRBV5-1	TRBJ2-3	ASSVGTLLPNTDTQY
TRBV28	TRBJ2-7	ASSLVLGGLSSYEQY
TRBV7-2	TRBJ1-2	ASSAGQGGNYGYT
TRBV19	TRBJ1-5	ASTTPGTGGNQPQH
TRBV5-1	-	ASSLGAHTYSYEQY
TRBV10-1	TRBJ2-3	ASTGTADLSTQY
TRBV5-4	TRBJ2-1	ASRGAGAWNEQF
TRBV14	TRBJ2-5	ASSQERNQETQY
TRBV5-1	TRBJ1-1	ASSKTGGEYTEAF
TRBV29-1	TRBJ1-4	SVSGATGDPEKLF
TRBV5-8	TRBJ1-2	ASSLAVIYGTGGRGYT
TRBV30	TRBJ1-2	AWVGGVGYT
TRBV28	TRBJ1-5	ASSLRAGGYQPQH
TRBV6-1	TRBJ2-7	ASSAQGTTYEQY
TRBV29-1	TRBJ1-1	SAGQNTEAF
TRBV4-1	TRBJ2-5	ASSQWHGTSGGGETQY
TRBV2	TRBJ2-6	ASSRDRRIGANVLT
TRBV28	TRBJ1-1	ASRAVTGLDTEAF
TRBV19	TRBJ2-1	ASSITGQAHNEQF
TRBV5-1	TRBJ1-5	ASSQGTGPQH
TRBV7-8	TRBJ2-2	ASSSRTSGSTGELF
TRBV25-1	TRBJ2-1	ASSPVAGRSYNEQF
TRBV7-6	TRBJ2-7	ASSPFSGSSYAEQY
TRBV28	TRBJ1-2	ASSLPPWETGDYGYT